Listed below are T cell receptor beta chains from one sample, sequenced in a study of identical twins. TCRdb recomputed calls from the 5' RACE reads with MiXCR, one row per CDR3 protein. The top ten hold more than 8% of the sample, which has around 370,000 distinct CDR3 sequences, roughly 9% seen once. Material for sequencing was naive T cells sorted from blood. The receptors originated from a woman in her forties or fifties in good health. Each CDR3 is given with its conserved first and last residue. D genes are given only for firm matches. Only some rows state a clone size, as once, few, many or a class for expanded clones.

d_gene: -; j_gene: TRBJ2-3; abundance: many; v_gene: TRBV11-2; CDR3nt: TGTGCCAGCAGTAAGAACAGGGTGACGGAACCTAACACAGATACGCAGTATTTT; CDR3aa: CASSKNRVTEPNTDTQYF
d_gene: -; j_gene: TRBJ2-3; abundance: few; v_gene: TRBV20-1; CDR3nt: TGCAGTGCTAGGACAACCTACGGGATTTACACAGATACGCAGTATTTT; CDR3aa: CSARTTYGIYTDTQYF
d_gene: -; j_gene: TRBJ1-5; abundance: few; v_gene: TRBV12-3/TRBV12-4; CDR3nt: TGTGCCAGCAGCCCCGACAATCAGCCCCAGCATTTT; CDR3aa: CASSPDNQPQHF
d_gene: -; j_gene: TRBJ1-1; abundance: few; v_gene: TRBV6-4; CDR3nt: TGTGCCAGCAGTGACGGGGGTAACACTGAAGCTTTCTTT; CDR3aa: CASSDGGNTEAFF
d_gene: -; j_gene: TRBJ2-3; abundance: -; v_gene: TRBV6-6; CDR3nt: TGTGCCAGCAGTTACCTTAGCGGACCTAGCACAGATATGCAGTATTTT; CDR3aa: CASSYLSGPSTDMQYF
d_gene: TRBD2; j_gene: TRBJ2-7; abundance: few; v_gene: TRBV29-1; CDR3nt: TGCAGCGTTCTAAGACTAGCGGGAGTCAACGAGCAGTACTTC; CDR3aa: CSVLRLAGVNEQYF
d_gene: TRBD1; j_gene: TRBJ2-7; abundance: few; v_gene: TRBV5-8; CDR3nt: TGTGCCAGCAGCTCGCCCCGACAGGGGTCCTACGAGCAGTACTTC; CDR3aa: CASSSPRQGSYEQYF
d_gene: -; j_gene: TRBJ2-3; abundance: few; v_gene: TRBV12-3/TRBV12-4; CDR3nt: TGTGCCAGCAGTTTAATGGGGATTCCAGATACGCAGTATTTT; CDR3aa: CASSLMGIPDTQYF
d_gene: -; j_gene: TRBJ1-3; abundance: few; v_gene: TRBV11-3; CDR3nt: TGTGCCAGCAGCTTTCAGGGTGGAAACACCATATATTTT; CDR3aa: CASSFQGGNTIYF
d_gene: -; j_gene: TRBJ2-4; abundance: -; v_gene: TRBV14; CDR3nt: TGTGCCAGCAGCGCAATAGATTTAAGGAGGGCCACGAGGGACATTCAGTACTTC; CDR3aa: CASSAIDLRRATRDIQYF
d_gene: TRBD2; j_gene: TRBJ2-1; abundance: few; v_gene: TRBV5-6; CDR3nt: TGTGCCAGCAGCTTGGTAGGCGGGAGGGCCATATCGACCTACAATGAGCAGTTCTTC; CDR3aa: CASSLVGGRAISTYNEQFF
d_gene: TRBD2; j_gene: TRBJ2-4; abundance: many; v_gene: TRBV6-1; CDR3nt: TGTGCCAGCAGTGAAGCGAGACTAGCGGGAGGGGAAAAAAACATTCAGTACTTC; CDR3aa: CASSEARLAGGEKNIQYF
d_gene: -; j_gene: TRBJ2-5; abundance: -; v_gene: TRBV4-2; CDR3nt: TGTGCCAGCAGCCAATCACCGGACCAAGTCACCCAGTACTTC; CDR3aa: CASSQSPDQVTQYF
d_gene: -; j_gene: TRBJ1-6; abundance: -; v_gene: TRBV5-1; CDR3nt: TGCGCCAGCTCTGACAGTCCAAATTCACCCCTCCACTTT; CDR3aa: CASSDSPNSPLHF
d_gene: -; j_gene: TRBJ1-1; abundance: -; v_gene: TRBV12-3/TRBV12-4; CDR3nt: TGTGCAAGCAGTTTTGGGGGTGAGGGAACTGAAGCTTTCTTT; CDR3aa: CASSFGGEGTEAFF
d_gene: -; j_gene: TRBJ2-3; abundance: -; v_gene: TRBV7-8; CDR3nt: TGTGCCAGCAGCTCGAGTGGCGGGATCACAGATACGCAGTATTTT; CDR3aa: CASSSSGGITDTQYF